One sample yielded the 8 T cell receptor beta chains listed below, sequenced in a study of Graves' ophthalmopathy and Graves' hyperthyroidism. Researchers took RNA transcripts and amplified TCR beta CDR3 regions from them. Amplification began with first-round RT-PCR using HTBI primers, then second-round multiplex PCR was performed. MiXCR was run by TCRdb on the multiplex PCR reads, yielding one entry per CDR3 protein. The sample consists of about 220,000 distinct CDR3 sequences, 20% to 25% of them appearing once. The sequencing input was peripheral blood. The receptors here all came from a woman aged 45-65 years with Graves' ophthalmopathy.

This clonotype showed up many times. The J gene is TRBJ1-1, the V gene TRBV19; D is perhaps TRBD1 (5 bases). V was clipped by 3 bases and J by 1 base, with 9 bases between them. The CDR3 runs 14 residues. Germline loops: CDR1 LNHDA, CDR2 SQIVND (reference sequence). This chain's CDR3 is CASSITRGNTEAFF. The DNA of the CDR3 is TGTGCCAGTAGTATTACGAGGGGGAACACTGAAGCTTTCTTT.

Ten or more counts support this clonotype. CDR3 in amino acids: CSASLAGAEAFF. The CDR3, as DNA: TGCAGTGCTAGTCTGGCAGGCGCTGAAGCTTTCTTT. J is TRBJ1-1 and V is TRBV20-1; D not certain. Germline V lookup: CDR1 DFQATT, CDR2 SNEGSKA (reference sequence). The V end was cut by 3 bases, the J end by 6 bases, with 11 bases between. The length of the CDR3 is 12 residues.

This clonotype was found many times. This rearrangement joins TRBV27 to TRBJ2-5; TRBD1 agrees at 10 bases. Germline lookup yields CDR1 MNHEY and CDR2 SMNVEV (reference sequence). The CDR3 consists of 14 residues. V was clipped by 3 bases and J by 9 bases; unmatched bases: 7. CDR3 DNA sequence: TGTGCCAGCAGTTTGGGACAGGGGCTCGGGCCCCAGTACTTC. Translated, it gives CASSLGQGLGPQYF.

This clonotype came up many times. The rearrangement joins TRBV6-4 to TRBJ1-1; D uncertain. In germline, CDR1 is MRHNA, CDR2 SNTAGT. This CDR3 has 17 residues. Trimming took 10 bases from V and 1 from J, leaving 25 bases between them. As DNA, the CDR3 is TGTGCCACCCTCAAGGCCGGGGAAGCCTTATGGAACACTGAAGCTTTCTTT. Protein: CATLKAGEALWNTEAFF.

This clonotype was seen at least ten times. This sequence joins TRBV4-2 and TRBJ2-7, with 10 positions matching TRBD2. Germline values: CDR1 LGHNA, CDR2 YNFKEQ. With 0 bases clipped from V and 4 bases from J, the junction kept 3 bases outside the gene matches. The CDR3 is 15 amino acids. The DNA of the CDR3 is TGTGCCAGCAGCCAAGATCTAGCGGGAGCATACGAGCAGTACTTC. Translation: CASSQDLAGAYEQYF.

Regarding this clonotype: This may stem from a read error, because a much larger clone lies one nucleotide away. The chain is built from TRBV12-3 or TRBV12-4 and TRBJ2-7; D may be TRBD2 (5 bases). CDR3 length: 13 amino acids. Trimming left V 6 bases short and J 5 bases short, with 14 bases between. The CDR3: CASRKAVGNEQYF. CDR3 nucleotide sequence: TGTGCCAGCAGGAAAGCGGTAGGCAACGAGCAGTACTTC.

This clonotype was observed at least ten times. V and J are TRBV28 and TRBJ2-4, with a weak D call TRBD1 (5 bases). The CDR3 length is 15 residues. The V and J ends lost 7 bases and 1 base respectively, with 14 bases between them. Germline CDR1 MDHEN, CDR2 SYDVKM. The CDR3 region is CASTYRQGAKNIQYF. The CDR3 DNA reads as TGTGCCAGCACATACAGGCAAGGGGCCAAAAACATTCAGTACTTC.

The chain joins TRBV20-1 to TRBJ2-7; 9 bases fit TRBD2. V shed 3 bases and J 7 bases; nucleotides not matched to a gene: 16. Germline CDR1 and CDR2: DFQATT and SNEGSKA (reference sequence). This CDR3 has 16 residues. CDR3 sequence (DNA): TGCAGTGCTAGCCGAAGCCAGGGACTAGCCGCGGGAGAGCAGTACTTC. It specifies CSASRSQGLAAGEQYF.